The 29 T cell receptor beta chains in this list originate from one sample, sequenced in a study of blood T cells in healthy people across ages. Through a sample-barcoded 5' primer and a J-beta primer mix, a second PCR was run for about 6 to 12 cycles. TCRdb redid the calling of the 5' RACE reads with MiXCR, one entry per CDR3 protein. The sample holds about 320,000 distinct CDR3 sequences, 27% seen once. The specimen was blood. Receptor source: a woman aged 70 to 79 in good health.

This clonotype has just a few counts. The gene calls are TRBV2 and TRBJ2-1; 9 bases agree with TRBD2. Germline V gene lookup returns CDR1 SNHLY and CDR2 FYNNEI. The CDR3 runs to 15 residues. V was pared by 6 bases and J by 3 bases, with 6 bases of the junction left unmatched. In DNA, the CDR3 is TGTGCCAGCAGAAAGACTAGCGGATACTACAATGAGCAGTTCTTC. It is translated as CASRKTSGYYNEQFF.

The J gene is TRBJ2-3, the V gene TRBV29-1; D gene unclear. CDR3 length: 11 residues. The ends were cut back, 4 bases at V and 2 bases at J, with 4 bases in the middle. Germline CDR1 is SQVTM and CDR2 is ANQGSEA. The CDR3 nucleotides read TGCAGCGTTGGGACCACAGATACGCAGTATTTT. Amino acids: CSVGTTDTQYF.

This clonotype appeared a single time. This chain's CDR3 is CATSDLRVSGSTYEQYF. The CDR3 DNA follows: TGTGCCACCAGTGATTTAAGAGTTAGTGGAAGTACCTACGAGCAGTACTTC. This rearrangement joins TRBV24-1 to TRBJ2-7; no clear D. The CDR3 totals 17 residues. In germline, CDR1 is KGHDR, CDR2 SFDVKD. V shed 1 base and J shed 2 bases, with 17 bases lying between them.

The chain employs TRBV5-1 and TRBJ2-5; D perhaps matches TRBD1 (6 bases). The V end was cut by 2 bases, the J end by 5 bases, with 16 bases between. CDR3 length: 15 amino acids. Germline V gene sequence: CDR1 SGHRS, CDR2 YFSETQ. In DNA form, the CDR3 reads TGCGCCAGCAGCTTTCAGGGGTTAAATCTGGAGACCCAGTACTTC. This gives the protein CASSFQGLNLETQYF.

This clonotype was observed a handful of times. The V call is TRBV14, the J call TRBJ1-2, with D possibly being TRBD1 (5 bases). V was shortened by 0 bases and J by 6 bases, with 14 bases between the two germline ends. The CDR3 totals 15 residues. Looked up from germline, CDR1 is SGHDN and CDR2 is FVKESK. The CDR3 nucleotides are TGTGCCAGCAGCCAAGATATTTACAGGATCGATGGCTACACCTTC. Translation gives CASSQDIYRIDGYTF.

The genes are TRBV28 and TRBJ1-3; D ambiguous. CDR3 length equals 14 residues. Trimming cost V 6 bases and J 5 bases, with 14 bases left between them. CDR1 is MDHEN, CDR2 SYDVKM, per germline. CDR3 region: CASSPRVPRNTIYF. CDR3 in DNA: TGTGCCAGCAGCCCCCGAGTCCCGAGAAACACCATATATTTT.

This chain connects TRBV7-3 to TRBJ1-1; TRBD1 agrees at 8 bases. CDR3 size: 14 residues. Trimming took 5 bases from V and 3 from J; bases not matched to a gene: 5. CDR1 and CDR2 from the germline V gene are SGHTA and FQGTGA. The CDR3 spells CASSLTGADTEAFF. The CDR3, as DNA: TGTGCCAGCAGCCTGACAGGGGCGGACACTGAAGCTTTCTTT.

This clonotype was counted a few times. This chain connects TRBV6-6 to TRBJ2-7, with 8 bases lining up with TRBD1. Germline-derived CDR1 and CDR2 are MNHNY and SVGAGI (reference sequence). The CDR3 contains 14 residues. Losses at the gene ends were 0 bases for V and 7 bases for J; bases not matched to a gene: 5. The CDR3 region is CASSYSDRDGEQYF. The CDR3 coding sequence is TGTGCCAGCAGTTACTCGGACAGGGACGGGGAGCAGTACTTC.

A single count supports this clonotype. At one boundary the junction diverges from the germline segment, which might be a read error. V and J are TRBV5-1 and TRBJ2-5; D possibly corresponds to TRBD2 (5 bases). The end of the DNA aligns better with TRBJ2-1, so the J call may be wrong. CDR3 length equals 14 residues. Germline assignment: CDR1 SGHRS and CDR2 YFSETQ. In nucleotides, the CDR3 is TGCGCCAGCAGCTTAGGAGGAGATTTCAATGTGCAGTTCTTC. Protein sequence: CASSLGGDFNVQFF.

The chain links TRBV6-1 to TRBJ1-5; D uncertain. This CDR3 is built from 12 residues. Looked up from germline, CDR1 is MNHNS and CDR2 is SASEGT. V was cut by 7 bases and J by 7 bases, with 11 bases left in between. CDR3 bases: TGTGCCAGCATGTCTGCTGGGCAGCCCCAGCATTTT. Translated: CASMSAGQPQHF.

The genes are TRBV5-1 and TRBJ2-7, with TRBD2 matching over 10 bases. V shed 4 bases, J shed 0 bases, and the junction held 4 bases outside the gene matches. CDR3 length equals 15 residues. The germline V gene has CDR1 SGHRS and CDR2 YFSETQ. CDR3 amino acids: CASSRAGGVSYEQYF. CDR3 nucleotides: TGCGCCAGCAGCCGAGCGGGAGGGGTCTCCTACGAGCAGTACTTC. Together with reference TRBV5-1 and TRBJ2-7, the CDR3 gives the full variable domain: KAGVTQTPRYLIKTRGQQVTLSCSPISGHRSVSWYQQTPGQGLQFLFEYFSETQRNKGNFPGRFSGRQFSNSRSEMNVSTLELGDSALYLCASSRAGGVSYEQYFGPGTRLTVT.

The chain couples TRBV12-3 or TRBV12-4 to TRBJ1-1; 10 bases agree with TRBD1. The ends lost 5 bases at V and 6 bases at J; junction bases unmatched: 6. The CDR3 covers 14 residues. The DNA for the CDR3 is TGTGCCAGCAGTGGACAGGGGGGTAAGGCTGAAGCTTTCTTT. Amino acids: CASSGQGGKAEAFF.

This clonotype was seen only a few times. The chain carries TRBV27 and TRBJ2-4; D is possibly TRBD2 (6 bases). V was shortened by 6 bases and J by 8 bases, with 20 bases between the two germline ends. The CDR3 covers 15 residues. Germline CDR1 and CDR2: MNHEY and SMNVEV (reference sequence). CDR3: CASSPPQGAGYIQYF. CDR3 in DNA: TGTGCCAGCAGCCCACCCCAAGGAGCGGGTTACATTCAGTACTTC.

The CDR3 here is CASSSPREFTQYF. In DNA form, the CDR3 reads TGTGCCAGCAGCTCACCTAGGGAGTTCACGCAGTATTTT. The chain couples TRBV7-2 to TRBJ2-3, with D perhaps matching TRBD2 (5 bases). The length of the CDR3 is 13 residues. Between the trimmed V and J ends, which lost 4 bases and 9 bases, there was a span of 14 bases. Germline CDR1 and CDR2: SGHTA and FQGNSA. Filled out from reference TRBV7-2 and TRBJ2-3, the complete variable domain reads GAGVSQSPSNKVTEKGKDVELRCDPISGHTALYWYRQSLGQGLEFLIYFQGNSAPDKSGLPSDRFSAERTGGSVSTLTIQRTQQEDSAVYLCASSSPREFTQYFGPGTRLTVL.

V usage is TRBV7-8 and J usage is TRBJ2-5, with 7 nucleotides matching TRBD2. From germline, CDR1 is SGHVS and CDR2 FQNEAQ. This CDR3 contains 18 residues. V was clipped by 5 bases and J by 1 base; unmatched bases: 16. The CDR3 loop is CASSLLYGLVSSQETQYF. In DNA, the CDR3 is TGTGCCAGCAGCCTTTTGTACGGACTAGTGAGCTCCCAAGAGACCCAGTACTTC.

DNA of the CDR3: TGCGCCAGCAGCCAAGAAATCGGGCGAGAAGGGCACGAGCAGTACTTC. This encodes CASSQEIGREGHEQYF. The chain employs TRBV4-1 and TRBJ2-5, with D unresolved. The last part of the DNA fits TRBJ2-7 better; the J call may be wrong. This CDR3 is 16 amino acids long. In germline, CDR1 is MGHRA, CDR2 YSYEKL.

In DNA, the CDR3 is TGTGCCAGCAGCCGGGCCTCGGGGGGTGCTGAAGCTTTCTTT. Its translation: CASSRASGGAEAFF. The gene calls are TRBV14 and TRBJ1-1; tentative D call: TRBD1 (5 bases). The V end was cut by 4 bases, the J end by 6 bases, with 15 bases between. The CDR3 is 14 residues long. Germline assignment: CDR1 SGHDN and CDR2 FVKESK.

This chain joins TRBV14 and TRBJ1-4, with D tentatively TRBD1 (5 bases). Germline V gene data show CDR1 as SGHDN and CDR2 as FVKESK. The germline V and J ends were trimmed by 1 base and 7 bases, with 16 bases remaining between them. This CDR3 contains 16 residues. CDR3 in amino acids: CASSQVEGRRFEKLFF. The CDR3 DNA is TGTGCCAGCAGCCAAGTCGAGGGGCGTAGGTTTGAAAAACTGTTTTTT. Looking up the rest from reference TRBV14 and TRBJ1-4 gives the full variable domain: EAGVTQFPSHSVIEKGQTVTLRCDPISGHDNLYWYRRVMGKEIKFLLHFVKESKQDESGMPNNRFLAERTGGTYSTLKVQPAELEDSGVYFCASSQVEGRRFEKLFFGSGTQLSVL.

The rearrangement joins TRBV6-1 to TRBJ2-7, with D perhaps assigned TRBD1 or TRBD2 (5 bases each). Trimming left V 5 bases short and J 1 base short, with 9 bases between. The CDR3 spans 13 residues. The V gene's germline CDR1 is MNHNS and CDR2 SASEGT. The CDR3 DNA reads as TGTGCCAGCAGTCTAGGGGAGTCCTACGAGCAGTACTTC. Translated: CASSLGESYEQYF.

V gene TRBV15 combines with J gene TRBJ2-7; D call uncertain. From germline, CDR1 is LNHNV and CDR2 YYDKDF (reference sequence). Between the trimmed V and J ends, which lost 5 bases and 1 base, there was a span of 9 bases. The CDR3 loop spans 13 amino acids. CDR3 coding DNA: TGTGCCACCAGCCTTCACAGTTCCTACGAGCAGTACTTC. Residues: CATSLHSSYEQYF.

In this sample, this clonotype turned up a few times. V is TRBV28 and J is TRBJ2-5, with D perhaps assigned TRBD1 or TRBD2 (5 bases each). Near its end, the DNA agrees better with TRBJ2-7, so the J call may be wrong. CDR1 is MDHEN, CDR2 SYDVKM, per germline. This CDR3 region has 14 residues. In nucleotides, the CDR3 is TGTGCCAGCAGTACCGGGACGCCTACCTACGAGCAGTACTTC. Translation: CASSTGTPTYEQYF.

This clonotype was picked up a small number of times. The chain employs TRBV29-1 and TRBJ2-3; TRBD1 aligns across 9 bases. Germline loops: CDR1 SQVTM, CDR2 ANQGSEA. This CDR3 contains 13 residues. The J segment lost 3 bases and the V segment lost 6 bases, leaving 4 bases of the junction unmatched. The CDR3 reads CSVPTGGTDTQYF. As DNA, the CDR3 is TGCAGCGTCCCGACAGGGGGAACAGATACGCAGTATTTT.

Only one count was recorded for this clonotype. The rearrangement joins TRBV12-3 or TRBV12-4 to TRBJ1-4, with D possibly matching TRBD1 (6 bases). The V end was cut by 0 bases, the J end by 0 bases, with 14 bases between. This CDR3 comprises 18 residues. The CDR3 is CASSLAGHLYTTNEKLFF. The DNA for the CDR3 is TGTGCCAGCAGTTTAGCGGGACACCTATACACAACTAATGAAAAACTGTTTTTT.

Regarding this clonotype: One end of the junction is discordant with germline, which a read error may explain. This chain connects TRBV7-7 to TRBJ2-2; 7 bases are a match to TRBD1. Germline V CDR1 and CDR2: SSHAT, FNYEAQ (reference sequence). The CDR3 runs 15 residues. The CDR3 loop reads CASSPDRSGTGELFF. The CDR3 DNA sequence: TGTGCTAGCAGCCCGGACAGGTCCGGCACCGGGGAGCTGTTTTTT.

This clonotype was counted a few times. The rearrangement joins TRBV5-1 to TRBJ1-5; D is perhaps TRBD1 (6 bases). V was clipped by 4 bases and J by 4 bases, with 12 bases between them. CDR1 is SGHRS and CDR2 is YFSETQ in the germline V gene. The CDR3 has 14 residues. This CDR3 reads CASSPGAVNQPQHF. CDR3 sequence (DNA): TGCGCCAGCAGCCCAGGGGCTGTTAATCAGCCCCAGCATTTT. The variable domain in full, completed from reference TRBV5-1 and TRBJ1-5, reads KAGVTQTPRYLIKTRGQQVTLSCSPISGHRSVSWYQQTPGQGLQFLFEYFSETQRNKGNFPGRFSGRQFSNSRSEMNVSTLELGDSALYLCASSPGAVNQPQHFGDGTRLSIL.

J is TRBJ2-7 and V is TRBV20-1; 10 bases map to TRBD2. The length of the CDR3 is 14 residues. V lost 5 bases to trimming and J lost 5 bases; unmatched junction nucleotides: 9. From germline, CDR1 is DFQATT and CDR2 SNEGSKA (reference sequence). CDR3 region: CSAPPSGRGDEQYF. The CDR3 DNA reads as TGCAGTGCTCCCCCTAGCGGGAGAGGGGACGAGCAGTACTTC.

The chain is built from TRBV10-3 and TRBJ2-5, with D perhaps matching TRBD1 (5 bases). The J call may be in error: the DNA end matches TRBJ2-7 better. The CDR3 runs 13 residues. From germline, CDR1 is ENHRY and CDR2 SYGVKD. Here the CDR3 DNA reads TGTGCCATCAGTGGGGGCCTTGCCTACGAGCAGTACTTC. It yields the protein CAISGGLAYEQYF.

The chain is built from TRBV20-1 and TRBJ2-1, with a weak D call TRBD1 (5 bases). V gave up 5 bases and J gave up 8 bases, with 22 bases separating them. The length of the CDR3 is 15 residues. CDR1 and CDR2 (germline): DFQATT, SNEGSKA (reference sequence). CDR3 bases: TGCAGTGCTGGGGTAACAGGTTTTTCGGTGGATGAGCAGTTCTTC. Translated: CSAGVTGFSVDEQFF.

This clonotype has just a few counts. This chain links TRBV28 with TRBJ1-2; D call uncertain. This CDR3 is 14 amino acids long. V was pared by 1 base and J by 4 bases, with 10 bases between. Germline-derived CDR1 and CDR2 are MDHEN and SYDVKM. The CDR3 loop is CASSLSSAPYGYTF. The CDR3 DNA sequence: TGTGCCAGCAGTTTATCATCAGCGCCCTATGGCTACACCTTC.